This T cell receptor (beta chain) derives from a study of regulatory T cells in long-lasting Graves disease. Documented time point: persistent/refractory GD, antithyroid drugs over 5 years with positive TRAb. The TCR library was prepared using RNA isolated from PBMCs. Between the trimmed V and J ends, which lost 0 bases and 3 bases, there was a span of 18 bases. Germline assignment: CDR1 ENHRY and CDR2 SYGVKD. The CDR3 extends over 17 amino acids. This clonotype showed up many times. According to the study, TCR beta libraries were built with iRepertoire HTBI primers and CDR3-region Arm-PCR. TCRdb re-derived calls from the multiplex PCR reads in MiXCR, one entry per CDR3 protein. In the table there are about 430,000 distinct CDR3 sequences, 21% of which are singletons.

The TCR comes from a female donor with Graves disease. The gene calls are TRBV10-3 and TRBJ2-7; D possibly corresponds to TRBD2 (6 bases). This sample comprised peripheral blood mononuclear cells (PBMCs), obtained when the disease was refractory, from a patient treated with antithyroid drugs. As DNA, the CDR3 is TGTGCCATCAGTGAGTCTGGAGGGATCATGAGAAACTACGAGCAGTACTTC. It codes for CAISESGGIMRNYEQYF.